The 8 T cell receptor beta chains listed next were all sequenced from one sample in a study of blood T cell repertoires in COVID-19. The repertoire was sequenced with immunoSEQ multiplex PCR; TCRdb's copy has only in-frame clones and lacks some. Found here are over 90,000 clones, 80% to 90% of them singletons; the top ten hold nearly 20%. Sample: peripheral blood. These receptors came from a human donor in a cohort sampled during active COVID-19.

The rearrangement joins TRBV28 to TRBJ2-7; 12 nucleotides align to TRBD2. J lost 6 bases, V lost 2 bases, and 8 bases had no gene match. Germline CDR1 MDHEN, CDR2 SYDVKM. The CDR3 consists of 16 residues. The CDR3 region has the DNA TGTGCCAGCAGTTTACCCTTCGGACTAGCGGGGACCGAGCAGTACTTC. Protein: CASSLPFGLAGTEQYF.

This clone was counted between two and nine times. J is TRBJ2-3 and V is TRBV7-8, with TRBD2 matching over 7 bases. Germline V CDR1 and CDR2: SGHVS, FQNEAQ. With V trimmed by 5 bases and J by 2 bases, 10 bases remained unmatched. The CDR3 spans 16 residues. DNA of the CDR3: TGTGCCAGCAGCCCCATCAACCGGGACTACACAGATACGCAGTATTTT. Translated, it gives CASSPINRDYTDTQYF.

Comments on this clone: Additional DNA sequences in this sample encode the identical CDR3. In nucleotides, the CDR3 is TGTGCCAGCAGCCCGGAGCTGAACACTGAAGCTTTCTTT. Protein: CASSPELNTEAFF. This chain links TRBV5-4 with TRBJ1-1; D call uncertain. The length of the CDR3 is 13 residues. The V end lost 4 bases, the J end lost 0 bases, and 7 bases lay between the germline ends. CDR1 and CDR2 (germline): SGHNT, YYREEE (reference sequence).

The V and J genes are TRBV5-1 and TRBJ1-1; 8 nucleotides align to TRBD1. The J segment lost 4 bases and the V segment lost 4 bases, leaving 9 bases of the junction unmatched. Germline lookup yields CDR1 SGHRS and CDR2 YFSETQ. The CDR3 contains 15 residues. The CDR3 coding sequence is TGCGCCAGCAGCCGAGAAAACACAGGGGGCACTGAAGCTTTCTTT. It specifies CASSRENTGGTEAFF.

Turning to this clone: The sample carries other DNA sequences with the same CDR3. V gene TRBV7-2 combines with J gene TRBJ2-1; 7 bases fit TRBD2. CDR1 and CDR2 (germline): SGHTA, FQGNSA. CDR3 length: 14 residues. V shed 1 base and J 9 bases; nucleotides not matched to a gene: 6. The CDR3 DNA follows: TGTGCCAGCAGCTTAGGGACTAGTGGTGCTGAGCAGTTCTTC. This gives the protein CASSLGTSGAEQFF.

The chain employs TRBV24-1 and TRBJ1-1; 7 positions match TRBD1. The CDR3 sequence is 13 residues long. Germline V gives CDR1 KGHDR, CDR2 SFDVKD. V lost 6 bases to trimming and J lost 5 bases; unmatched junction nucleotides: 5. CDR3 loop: CATSRQGGTEAFF. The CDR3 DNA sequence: TGTGCCACCAGTCGACAGGGAGGAACTGAAGCTTTCTTT.

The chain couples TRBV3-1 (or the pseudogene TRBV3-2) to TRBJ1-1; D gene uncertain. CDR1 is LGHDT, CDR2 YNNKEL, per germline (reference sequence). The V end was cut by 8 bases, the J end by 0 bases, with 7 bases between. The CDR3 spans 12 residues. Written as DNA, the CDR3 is TGTGCCAGCCGAACTCTGAACACTGAAGCTTTCTTT. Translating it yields CASRTLNTEAFF.

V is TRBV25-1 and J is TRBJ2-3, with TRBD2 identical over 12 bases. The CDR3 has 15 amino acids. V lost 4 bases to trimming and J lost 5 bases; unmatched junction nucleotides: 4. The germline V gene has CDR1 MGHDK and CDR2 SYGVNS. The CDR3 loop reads CASSGLAGGLDTQYF. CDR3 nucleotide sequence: TGTGCCAGCAGTGGGCTAGCGGGAGGGCTAGATACGCAGTATTTT.